This TCR beta chain was sequenced during a study of cytomegalovirus exposure and HLA in healthy donors (dated by TCRdb to between 2016 and 2019). Notes on the research overall: An earlier analysis of under 600 of the donors reported more than 250 Gb of sequence data and roughly 100 million unique TCR beta sequences from about 179 million T cells. An early release that covered about 600 HLA-typed donors contained approximately 300 gigabases of sequencing data and 65 million to 100 million unique TCR sequences. A later genetic analysis took genome-wide SNP genotypes for 398 of the 666 donors and used that subset as a discovery cohort. In a later analysis, previously published TCR beta repertoires from about 640 donors were re-analyzed and high-resolution HLA genotyping was added so that TCR occurrence patterns could be studied. A handful of DR-DQ haplotypes were treated as single units for association and clustering because of strong linkage in the cohort. Among 350 to 400 genotyped donors of the cohort, an average of 235,054 unique TCR beta nucleotide sequences were sequenced per donor, roughly a sixth of them non-productive. Using immunosequencing, the study profiled T cell repertoires from 500 to 800 subjects and related those repertoires to cytomegalovirus serostatus. The study aimed to test whether signatures of past pathogen exposure could be identified by cataloging public T cell receptors. An earlier analysis of 587 of the donors used high-throughput TCR beta sequencing to judge whether each TCR beta V gene segment behaved as functional or pseudogenic. Every discovery cohort repertoire had been produced on one sequencing platform. Rather than using new phenotypic data, the later analysis identified candidate immune exposures from TCR beta sequences and from how often those sequences occurred across donors. HLA typing included class I and class II loci at four-digit resolution. The number of typed donors differed by locus: roughly 629-640 for A, B, C, DRB1 and DQB1; 522 for DQA1; over 600 for DPA1; and about 450 for DPB1. Donor age, sex, ethnicity and CMV serostatus were compiled together with the repertoire data. In addition to the first cohort of 666 subjects, a separate validation cohort of over 90 different subjects was used. Of the roughly 400 genotyped donors, over 65% fell in the genetic ancestry cluster associated with self-reported Caucasian donors. To predict cytomegalovirus infection status, the study brought together high-throughput TCR immunosequencing, statistical association of individual TCRs with disease status, and machine learning.

Preparation of the library involved the immunoSEQ multiplex PCR assay. For the multiplex PCR, a mixture combining 60 forward primers for TCR Vbeta segments and 13 reverse primers for TCR Jbeta segments was used. A multiplex PCR assay on genomic DNA amplified the CDR3 region of rearranged TCR beta genes. The Illumina HiSeq System was used to sequence the amplified TCR beta libraries as 87-base-pair reads. The study's own analysis went as follows. A later analysis counted about 82 million unique TCR beta chains across the 690 or so repertoires, and around 12 million of these chains were shared by at least two donors. Raw reads were error-corrected and collapsed into unique sequences by a nearest-neighbor algorithm in which closely related sequences were merged to remove PCR and sequencing errors. Alignment of CDR3 sequences to IMGT reference sequences was used to assign V, D and J gene segments. For a sequence to be retained, a match of at least six nucleotides to both a V gene segment and a J gene segment was required. Rearrangements were called productive when the CDR3 lacked stop codons and stayed in frame with V and J; all others were non-productive. CDR3 was defined by IMGT convention, running from the second conserved V-encoded cysteine to the conserved J-encoded phenylalanine. The earlier analysis of 500 to 750 of the donors excluded any sequence lacking an unambiguous match to a single V gene segment. In an earlier analysis of 587 of the donors, V segments were called functional above 56.7% productive rearrangements and were called segregating when the between-donor standard deviation exceeded 5%. A statistical classification framework was built for diagnosing cytomegalovirus status from the catalog of TCR beta chain sequences. In a later analysis, V and J genes were assigned by comparing TCR nucleotide sequences against IMGT/GENE-DB human TR gene sequences. A later analysis assigned CDR3 sequences and most-parsimonious VDJ recombination scenarios with the TCRdist pipeline. A later analysis defined each TCR beta chain by its CDR3 amino acid sequence plus V-gene family, and excluded reads lacking a unique V-gene family. In a later analysis, 550 to 650 highly shared, low-generation-probability nucleotide sequences were removed to address suspected cross-contamination and a sequencing artifact. For each public chain, a later analysis derived a clonal expansion index from normalized ranks of inferred template counts within each repertoire. In a later analysis, generation probabilities were computed using a VDJ recombination model fitted to out-of-frame rearrangements, and the results were checked against IGoR. In a later analysis, hypergeometric tests were used to score TCR-TCR, TCR-HLA and TCR-CMV co-occurrence, with a repertoire-size bias correction applied to TCR pairs. False discovery rates were estimated in a later analysis by permuting HLA or CMV assignments 20 times. In a later analysis, co-occurring TCRs were grouped using DBSCAN, and TCRdist sequence similarity was added for clustering within HLA-allele-positive subsets. Repertoires with fewer than 30,000 or more than 120,000 public chains, plus five repertoires with anomalous nucleotide sharing, were excluded from co-occurrence clustering. TCRdb provides this immuneACCESS table in a form limited to in-frame rearrangements. Some clones are lacking; in checked studies, under half of them reflect an unresolved V gene, and why the rest are absent is not known. Clone size and V and J calls were adopted from that table, with D and trimming inferred from the DNA. The sample has roughly 250,000 clones on record, just under 85% of them singletons. The ten largest clonotypes hold more than 1.5% of the sample.

V is pared back by 1 base and J by 3 bases, with 13 bases lying between the germline termini. The CDR3 sequence holds 15 residues, the cysteine and phenylalanine included. The read is trimmed to its CDR3 DNA, 45 bases read in frame from base 1. CDR1 SGHNT and CDR2 YENEEA are derived from the germline V gene. This clone has a handful of counts. The target of this receptor is not known. No quality values exist for individual bases; no much larger clone is one base distant. Study-level results and caveats: A later genetic analysis associated a missense DCLRE1C variant with V-gene and J-gene trimming of TCR beta chains, and an independent cohort replicated the association. In a later analysis, the rate of TCR association differed among HLA loci, with DRB1 alleles having the most associated TCRs and HLA-C alleles having the fewest. Specific HLA alleles were associated with over 15,000 TCR beta sequences at a false discovery rate of 0.05 in a later analysis. Correlated functional status among segregating V segments might be attributable to linkage disequilibrium, but an unknown experimental factor could not be ruled out. According to the authors, the approach could potentially be generalized to other disease states and immunological phenotypes. While some public TCRs were present in many individuals, most TCR sequences turned up only very rarely across donors. In an earlier analysis of 587 of the donors, most TCR beta V segments appeared in productive rearrangements about 87% or about 30% of the time, broadly matching IMGT annotations. In both the original and validation cohorts, the classifier was reported to diagnose cytomegalovirus status with high specificity and sensitivity. A cluster of highly shared sequence variants was judged likely to be a technical artifact of the sequencing pipeline. Because some donors lacked HLA typing at each locus, the association tests relied only on the typed subset. Some IMGT-functional V segments, including TRBV6-2 and TRBV6-3, could not be told apart with the 87-base-pair reads, so those segments were excluded. Sequencing depth was assumed to be roughly uniform across donors in the presence/absence analyses, though that assumption may not hold. Three of the identified cytomegalovirus-associated TCR beta chains were confirmed in vitro to be specific for cytomegalovirus antigens. For the cohort, immune exposure information was limited to CMV serostatus. A further reported finding was that TCR beta sequences accurately predicted the HLA-A and HLA-B alleles for most subjects in the first cohort. According to a later analysis, most CMV-associated TCR beta chains appeared to be HLA-restricted, and the HLA associations seemed to be driven largely by CMV exposure. The cohort was sequenced for TCR beta chains only, and without alpha or paired-chain data the features that could be detected were limited. Compared with the roughly 700-donor mean, donors in an Asian-associated ancestry cluster had fewer N-insertions in productive TCRs, according to a later genetic analysis. When HLA alleles, especially DR and DQ, strongly co-occurred, attributing TCR associations to individual alleles was difficult. A total of 150 or so TCR beta chains were listed by the study as associated with cytomegalovirus. In a later analysis, HLA-associated TCR beta chains showed more clonal expansion and lower generation probabilities than non-associated chains that were equally common. Because counts were too low, more than 15 rarely observed V segments, including chromosome 9 orphons, were excluded from the earlier analysis of some 590 of the donors. Several of the top co-occurrence clusters appeared to be linked to parvovirus B19, influenza, CMV and Epstein-Barr virus, according to a later analysis.

In total, roughly 670 healthy bone marrow donors made up the cohort. Cohort members were all nominally healthy when sampled, although unrecorded immune exposures were likely present. The donor tested CMV seropositive and was one of the 289 seropositive cohort members. A peripheral blood sample was provided by each donor, and peripheral blood mononuclear cells were used for TCR beta sequencing. Genomic DNA extraction from the blood cell samples was performed with the Qiagen DNeasy Blood Extraction Kit. Sequenced material: PBMCs. The clonotype was recovered from a woman between 40 and 55 years old in good health and CMV-seropositive. Rearrangement joined TRBV11-3 to TRBJ2-7, with the D gene call left open. In nucleotides, the sequence is TGTGCCAGCAGCTTAGCTTCTACCGGTTACTACGAGCAGTACTTC. It codes for CASSLASTGYYEQYF. Beyond the CDR3, the reference TRBV11-3 and TRBJ2-7 genes provide the residues; the full variable domain reads: EAGVVQSPRYKIIEKKQPVAFWCNPISGHNTLYWYLQNLGQGPELLIRYENEEAVDDSQLPKDRFSAERLKGVDSTLKIQPAELGDSAVYLCASSLASTGYYEQYFGPGTRLTVT.